These 11 T cell receptor beta chains were sequenced from one sample in a study of blood T cell repertoires in COVID-19. The method was immunoSEQ multiplex PCR; TCRdb's version includes in-frame clones alone and lacks a portion of them. The table lists 120,000 to 150,000 clones, around 81% of them singletons. The sequencing input was peripheral blood. These receptors were obtained from a human donor with acute or convalescent COVID-19. The donor label of this sample is uncertain.

V and J are TRBV19 and TRBJ1-5; no definite D call. The CDR3 runs 13 residues. CDR1 and CDR2 from the germline V gene are LNHDA and SQIVND (reference sequence). V was trimmed by 1 base and J by 5 bases, leaving 6 bases between them. The CDR3 DNA sequence: TGTGCCAGTAGTATAGCCCCGGATCAGCCCCAGCATTTT. Residues: CASSIAPDQPQHF.

The V and J genes are TRBV4-2 and TRBJ1-5, with D unresolved. This CDR3 has 14 amino acids. V lost 4 bases and J lost 8, with 15 bases in between. Germline V lookup: CDR1 LGHNA, CDR2 YNFKEQ. CDR3 sequence reads: CASSLTRVAEPQHF. The CDR3 nucleotides read TGTGCCAGCAGCCTTACGCGGGTCGCGGAGCCCCAGCATTTT.

This rearrangement joins TRBV3-1 (or the pseudogene TRBV3-2) to TRBJ1-4; D is uncertain. CDR1 is LGHDT, CDR2 YNNKEL, per germline (reference sequence). V gave up 0 bases and J gave up 8 bases, with 4 bases separating them. This CDR3 region has 12 residues. As DNA, the CDR3 is TGTGCCAGCAGCCAAGATGAGGAAAAACTGTTTTTT. It specifies CASSQDEEKLFF.

CDR3 nucleotides: TGCAGCGTCTGGACGGACACATACGAGCAGTACTTC. Protein product: CSVWTDTYEQYF. The chain couples TRBV29-1 to TRBJ2-7; D may be TRBD1 (5 bases). The CDR3 is 12 amino acids. Germline V gene data show CDR1 as SQVTM and CDR2 as ANQGSEA. Trimming took 6 bases from V and 4 from J, leaving 13 bases between them.

The V and J genes are TRBV27 and TRBJ2-3; 12 nucleotides agree with TRBD2. With V trimmed by 5 bases and J by 5 bases, 11 bases remained unmatched. This CDR3 spans 17 amino acids. Germline-derived CDR1 and CDR2 are MNHEY and SMNVEV (reference sequence). CDR3 in amino acids: CASSLRLAGGRKDTQYF. The CDR3 DNA sequence: TGTGCCAGCAGTCTCCGGCTAGCGGGGGGGCGTAAAGATACGCAGTATTTT.

This chain joins TRBV9 and TRBJ1-4; 8 positions match TRBD1. Germline V gene lookup returns CDR1 SGDLS and CDR2 YYNGEE. The trim removed 4 bases at V and 7 bases at J, leaving 12 bases unmatched. This CDR3 is 16 amino acids long. CDR3 coding DNA: TGTGCCAGCAGCCCGAGCCTCGGGACAGGAAGTGAAAAACTGTTTTTT. It specifies CASSPSLGTGSEKLFF.

CDR3 sequence: CASSNDRNTEAFF. The CDR3, as DNA: TGTGCCAGTAGTAACGACAGGAACACTGAAGCTTTCTTT. This rearrangement joins TRBV19 to TRBJ1-1, with TRBD1 as a possible D gene (5 bases). The CDR3 sequence is 13 residues long. Trimming cost V 4 bases and J 1 base, with 7 bases left between them. Per the germline V gene, CDR1 is LNHDA and CDR2 is SQIVND (reference sequence). Together with reference TRBV19 and TRBJ1-1, the CDR3 gives the full variable domain: DGGITQSPKYLFRKEGQNVTLSCEQNLNHDAMYWYRQDPGQGLRLIYYSQIVNDFQKGDIAEGYSVSREKKESFPLTVTSAQKNPTAFYLCASSNDRNTEAFFGQGTRLTVV.

Only a few counts were recorded for this clone. The rearrangement uses TRBV29-1 and TRBJ2-5; D possibly corresponds to TRBD1 (6 bases). This CDR3 has 13 amino acids. From germline, CDR1 is SQVTM and CDR2 ANQGSEA. V was trimmed by 6 bases and J by 5 bases, leaving 16 bases between them. The CDR3, as DNA: TGCAGCGTCGACCCGACAGGTTTGGAGACCCAGTACTTC. It encodes CSVDPTGLETQYF.

The chain has TRBV2 and TRBJ1-6; D not resolved. CDR1 SNHLY and CDR2 FYNNEI come from the germline V gene. CDR3 length equals 14 residues. The V end lost 6 bases, the J end lost 10 bases, and 16 bases lay between the germline ends. Here the CDR3 DNA reads TGTGCCAGCAGCCCCCCCGGCCTCAGGTCACCCCTCCACTTT. Its protein is CASSPPGLRSPLHF.

This clone was counted a few times. The chain has TRBV19 and TRBJ2-7, with 10 nucleotides matching TRBD1. The CDR3 loop spans 21 amino acids. The germline gives CDR1 LNHDA, CDR2 SQIVND (reference sequence). J gave up 4 bases and V 5 bases, and 26 bases lay outside the gene matches. This chain's CDR3 is CASSPQPRQGAPRIGVYEQYV. The CDR3 nucleotides are TGTGCCAGTAGTCCACAACCTAGACAGGGGGCGCCCCGGATTGGAGTATACGAGCAGTACGTC.

This rearrangement joins TRBV27 to TRBJ2-3; 13 bases are shared with TRBD2. The CDR3 loop spans 16 amino acids. V lost 6 bases and J lost 2; bases outside the gene matches: 5. CDR1 and CDR2 from the germline V gene are MNHEY and SMNVEV (reference sequence). The CDR3 coding sequence is TGTGCCAGCAGCCTGGGACTAGCGGGGACCACAGATACGCAGTATTTT. Translated: CASSLGLAGTTDTQYF.